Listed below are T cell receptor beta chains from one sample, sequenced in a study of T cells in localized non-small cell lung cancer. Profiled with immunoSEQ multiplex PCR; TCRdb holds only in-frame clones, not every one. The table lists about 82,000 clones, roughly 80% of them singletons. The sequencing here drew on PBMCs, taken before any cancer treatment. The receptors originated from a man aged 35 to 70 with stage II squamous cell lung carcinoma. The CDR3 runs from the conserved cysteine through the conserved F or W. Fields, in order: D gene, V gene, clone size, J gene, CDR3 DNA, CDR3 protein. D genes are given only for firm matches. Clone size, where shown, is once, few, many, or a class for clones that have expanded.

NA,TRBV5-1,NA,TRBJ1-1,TGCGCCAGCAGCTTAAGGGGCGTAAACACTGAAGCTTTCTTT,CASSLRGVNTEAFF
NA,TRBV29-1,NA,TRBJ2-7,TGCAGCGTTCTCTCCGGGATGGGACCGGGGAGAGGCGAGCAGTACTTC,CSVLSGMGPGRGEQYF
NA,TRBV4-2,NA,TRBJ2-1,TGTGCCAGCAGCCAAACCGGCCGCCCTAGGGACAATGAGCAGTTCTTC,CASSQTGRPRDNEQFF
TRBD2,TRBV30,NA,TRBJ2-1,TGTGCCTGGAGTACGGAGCGGTGGGGGGGTCCGTTCTTC,CAWSTERWGGPFF
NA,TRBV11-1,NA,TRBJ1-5,TGTGCCAGCAGCTTAGGGACATCAAATCAGCCCCAGCATTTT,CASSLGTSNQPQHF
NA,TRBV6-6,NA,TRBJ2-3,TGTGCCAGCAGGGACGGACGCACAGATACGCAGTATTTT,CASRDGRTDTQYF
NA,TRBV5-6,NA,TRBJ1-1,TGTGCCAGCAGCCTCGTTAGTGGCAACACTGAAGCTTTCTTT,CASSLVSGNTEAFF
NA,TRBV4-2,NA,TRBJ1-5,TGTGCCAGCAGCCAAGAAAGCCCTCTTCAAGATAGCAATCAGCCCCAGCATTTT,CASSQESPLQDSNQPQHF
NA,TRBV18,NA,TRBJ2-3,TGTGCCAGCTCATACGGCGGCCCCTCGATTAGCACAGATACGCAGTATTTT,CASSYGGPSISTDTQYF
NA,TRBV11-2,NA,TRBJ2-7,TGTGCCAGCAGCTTCACCGTCTCCTACGAGCAGTACTTC,CASSFTVSYEQYF
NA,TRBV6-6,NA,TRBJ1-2,TGTGCCAGCAGTTTGCAGGGTGAGAGTGGCTACACCTTC,CASSLQGESGYTF
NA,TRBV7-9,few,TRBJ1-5,TGTGCCAGCAGCTTAGAGGGGTATGGTGGTCAGCCCCAGCATTTT,CASSLEGYGGQPQHF